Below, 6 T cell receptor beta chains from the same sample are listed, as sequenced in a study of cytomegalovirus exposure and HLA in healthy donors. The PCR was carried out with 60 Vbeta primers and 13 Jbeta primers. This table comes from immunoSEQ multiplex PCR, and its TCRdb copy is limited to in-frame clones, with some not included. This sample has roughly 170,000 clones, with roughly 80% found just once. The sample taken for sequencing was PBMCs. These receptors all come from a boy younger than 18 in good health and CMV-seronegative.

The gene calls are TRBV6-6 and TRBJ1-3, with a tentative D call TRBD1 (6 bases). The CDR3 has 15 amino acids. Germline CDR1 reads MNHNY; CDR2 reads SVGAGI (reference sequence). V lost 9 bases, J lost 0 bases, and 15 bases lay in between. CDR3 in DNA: TGTGCCAGTGTTCCGGGACACAACTCTGGAAACACCATATATTTT. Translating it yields CASVPGHNSGNTIYF.

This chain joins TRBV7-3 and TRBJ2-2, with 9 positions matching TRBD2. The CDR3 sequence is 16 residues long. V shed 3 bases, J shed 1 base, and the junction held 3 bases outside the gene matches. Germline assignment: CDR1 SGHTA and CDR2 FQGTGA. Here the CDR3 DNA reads TGTGCCAGCAGCTTCAGCGGGGGGATGAACACCGGGGAGCTGTTTTTT. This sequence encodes CASSFSGGMNTGELFF.

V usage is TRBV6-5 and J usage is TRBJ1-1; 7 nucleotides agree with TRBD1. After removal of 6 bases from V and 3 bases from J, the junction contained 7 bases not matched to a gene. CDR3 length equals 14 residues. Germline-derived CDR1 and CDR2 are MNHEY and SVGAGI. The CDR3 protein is CASSLYQGDTEAFF. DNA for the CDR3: TGTGCCAGCAGCCTATACCAGGGGGACACTGAAGCTTTCTTT.

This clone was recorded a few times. This CDR3 reads CASSGLAGSGSEQYF. The DNA of the CDR3 is TGTGCCAGCAGTGGACTAGCGGGGTCCGGGAGCGAGCAGTACTTC. The chain couples TRBV6-1 to TRBJ2-7, with 11 bases fitting TRBD2. CDR3 length: 15 amino acids. In germline, CDR1 is MNHNS, CDR2 SASEGT. V was pared by 4 bases and J by 6 bases, with 8 bases of the junction left unmatched.

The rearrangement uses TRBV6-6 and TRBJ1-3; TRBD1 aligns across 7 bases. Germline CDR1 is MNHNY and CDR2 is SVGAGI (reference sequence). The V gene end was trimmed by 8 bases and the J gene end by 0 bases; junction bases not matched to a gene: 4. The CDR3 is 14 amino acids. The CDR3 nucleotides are TGTGCCAGCGGGACAGCGAACTCTGGAAACACCATATATTTT. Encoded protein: CASGTANSGNTIYF.

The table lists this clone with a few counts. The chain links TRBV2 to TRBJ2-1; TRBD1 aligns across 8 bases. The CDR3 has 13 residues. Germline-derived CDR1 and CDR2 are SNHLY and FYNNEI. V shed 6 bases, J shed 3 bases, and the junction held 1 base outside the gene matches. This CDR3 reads CASRTGGYNEQFF. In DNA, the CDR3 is TGTGCCAGCAGAACAGGGGGCTACAATGAGCAGTTCTTC.